The clone carrying this T cell receptor (beta chain) was detected only a few times. The target antigen is unknown. These data originate in a study of T cell repertoires in cytomegalovirus infection. Study-level information: In public TCR beta signatures, there were indications of both CMV infection and matching HLA type.

TCRdb ran MiXCR on the reads and lists one entry per CDR3 protein. The sample contains some 110,000 distinct CDR3 sequences, around 10% of which appear only once. Per the germline V gene, CDR1 is SGHVS and CDR2 is FQNEAQ. The V end was cut by 3 bases, the J end by 6 bases, with 11 bases between. The CDR3 is 14 residues long. Study-level findings and limits: CMV-specific TCR beta clonotypes restricted by HLA-C dominated the ex vivo response. Using cumulative public TCR beta family frequency, the authors identified those who carried CMV together with the relevant HLA.

The sequencing input was PBMCs, sequenced either directly or after in vitro stimulation (not recorded which). The receptor comes from a human donor in good health (CMV status not recorded). Some clones in this sample may be carry-over from other donors' samples. The chain is built from TRBV7-8 and TRBJ2-2; a possible D gene is TRBD1 (6 bases). CDR3 residues: CASSFFTGSGELFF. The CDR3 bases are TGTGCCAGCAGCTTTTTTACAGGGTCCGGGGAGCTGTTTTTT. Using reference TRBV7-8 and TRBJ2-2 for the parts outside the CDR3, the full variable domain is GAGVSQSPRYKVAKRGQDVALRCDPISGHVSLFWYQQALGQGPEFLTYFQNEAQLDKSGLPSDRFFAERPEGSVSTLKIQRTQQEDSAVYLCASSFFTGSGELFFGEGSRLTVL.